The rows below give T cell receptor beta chains drawn from one sample of a study of CD8+CD57+ T cells in acquired aplastic anemia. Each CDR3 protein gets one entry after TCRdb re-called the reads with MiXCR. This table has roughly 170,000 distinct CDR3 sequences, about 60% appearing once. Material: sorted CD4+, CD8+, or CD8+CD57+ T cells (not recorded which) from PBMCs. The receptors were sampled from a human donor in good health. Both conserved end residues are part of each CDR3. The D gene is left open where the match is weak. Clone size is not always given. Where it is, it says once, few, many or a class for expanded clones.

>TRBJ1-2|TRBV7-9|NA|12|NA
CASSFAGEGYTF
TGTGCCAGCAGCTTTGCAGGTGAAGGCTACACCTTC
>TRBJ1-4|TRBV19|NA|15|NA
CASSIVVVPGEKLFF
TGTGCCAGTAGTATAGTGGTGGTGCCCGGGGAAAAACTGTTTTTT
>TRBJ1-1|TRBV5-1|NA|15|NA
CASSLEGQYGTEAFF
TGCGCCAGCAGCTTGGAGGGGCAATATGGGACTGAAGCTTTCTTT
>TRBJ2-3|TRBV6-4|few|15|TRBD1
CASSGTGGGTDTQYF
TGTGCCAGCAGCGGTACAGGGGGAGGCACAGATACGCAGTATTTT
>TRBJ2-3|TRBV10-3|NA|18|TRBD2
CAISDHQGLAGYTDTQYF
TGTGCCATCAGTGACCACCAGGGACTAGCGGGGTACACAGATACGCAGTATTTT
>TRBJ2-3|TRBV5-1|NA|14|NA
CASSLAVSTDTQYF
TGCGCCAGCAGCTTGGCAGTCAGCACAGATACGCAGTATTTT
>TRBJ1-5|TRBV19|NA|15|NA
CASSAQQGGNQPQHF
TGTGCCAGTAGTGCCCAACAGGGAGGCAATCAGCCCCAGCATTTT
>TRBJ2-1|TRBV2|NA|13|NA
CASSEGWASEQFF
TGTGCCAGCAGTGAAGGTTGGGCTAGCGAGCAGTTCTTC
>TRBJ1-2|TRBV7-2|NA|15|NA
CASSLVAGRGYGYTF
TGTGCCAGCAGCTTAGTAGCAGGGAGAGGCTATGGCTACACCTTC
>TRBJ2-7|TRBV20-1|NA|15|TRBD2
CSADNLLAGEGEQYF
TGCAGTGCTGACAACCTCCTGGCGGGAGAAGGCGAGCAGTACTTC
>TRBJ2-5|TRBV12-3/TRBV12-4|NA|15|TRBD1
CASSQGLTGEETQYF
TGTGCCAGCAGCCAAGGGCTAACAGGGGAAGAGACCCAGTACTTC
>TRBJ2-3|TRBV6-4|NA|14|NA
CASSDRGGTDTQYF
TGTGCCAGCAGTGACAGGGGAGGCACAGATACGCAGTATTTT
>TRBJ2-7|TRBV29-1|NA|14|TRBD1
CSVVDREQTYEQYF
TGCAGCGTGGTCGACAGGGAACAAACCTACGAGCAGTACTTC
>TRBJ1-2|TRBV7-2|NA|13|NA
CASGSNRQYGYTF
TGTGCCAGCGGCTCGAACAGGCAATATGGCTACACCTTC
>TRBJ2-1|TRBV10-3|NA|13|TRBD2
CAIEREVYNEQFF
TGTGCCATCGAGCGGGAGGTGTACAATGAGCAGTTCTTC
>TRBJ2-7|TRBV20-1|NA|13|TRBD2
CSGKAGDSYEQYF
TGCAGTGGGAAAGCGGGGGACTCCTACGAGCAGTACTTC
>TRBJ2-5|TRBV11-2|many|22|TRBD2
CASSLVLLAGGNSHRIQETQYF
TGTGCCAGCAGCTTAGTCTTACTAGCGGGAGGGAACTCACATCGGATCCAAGAGACCCAGTACTTC
>TRBJ1-6|TRBV6-1|many|14|NA
CASSDVSQDSPLHF
TGTGCCAGCAGTGATGTGAGTCAGGATTCACCCCTCCACTTT
>TRBJ1-2|TRBV25-1|NA|13|NA
CASSKALGYGYTF
TGTGCCAGCAGTAAGGCTCTCGGCTATGGCTACACCTTC
>TRBJ2-1|TRBV24-1|many|15|NA
CATSDIAGGYNEQFF
TGTGCCACCAGTGATATAGCTGGGGGTTACAATGAGCAGTTCTTC
>TRBJ2-2|TRBV24-1|NA|16|NA
CATSDSGTDNTGELFF
TGTGCCACCAGTGACTCCGGGACGGATAACACCGGGGAGCTGTTTTTT
>TRBJ1-1|TRBV29-1|NA|13|NA
CSVAPGAGTEAFF
TGCAGCGTTGCGCCGGGAGCTGGCACTGAAGCTTTCTTT
>TRBJ2-5|TRBV20-1|NA|15|TRBD2
CSARWTSGGVGTQYF
TGCAGTGCTAGGTGGACTAGCGGGGGCGTGGGGACCCAGTACTTC
>TRBJ2-3|TRBV9|NA|13|NA
CASSQGMVDTQYF
TGTGCCAGCAGCCAAGGGATGGTAGATACGCAGTATTTT
>TRBJ2-5|TRBV4-1|many|15|NA
CASSQDRGYQETQYF
TGCGCCAGCAGCCAAGACCGAGGGTACCAAGAGACCCAGTACTTC
>TRBJ2-3|TRBV4-3|many|17|NA
CASSQERVGIGTDTQYF
TGCGCCAGCAGCCAAGAAAGGGTGGGGATCGGCACAGATACGCAGTATTTT
>TRBJ1-4|TRBV15|many|16|NA
CATSRERAGGNEKLFF
TGTGCCACCAGCCGAGAGCGGGCCGGGGGTAATGAAAAACTGTTTTTT
>TRBJ2-7|TRBV10-3|once|14|TRBD2
CAVKTSGGFYEQYF
TGTGCCGTGAAGACTAGCGGGGGATTCTACGAGCAGTACTTC
>TRBJ1-5|TRBV20-1|few|15|NA
CSARDEGGSEQPQHF
TGCAGTGCTAGAGACGAAGGAGGGTCGGAGCAGCCCCAGCATTTT
>TRBJ1-1|TRBV10-2|many|13|NA
CASSGGDYTEAFF
TGCGCCAGCAGTGGAGGAGATTACACTGAAGCTTTCTTT
>TRBJ1-2|TRBV29-1|NA|14|NA
CSVTGTPQVYGYTF
TGCAGCGTTACCGGGACACCACAGGTCTATGGCTACACCTTC
>TRBJ2-5|TRBV9|many|16|TRBD2
CASSELGLDFFETQYF
TGTGCCAGCAGCGAGCTGGGACTAGATTTTTTTGAGACCCAGTACTTC
>TRBJ1-2|TRBV2|few|11|NA
CASSSRYGYTF
TGTGCCAGCAGTTCACGGTATGGCTACACCTTC
>TRBJ1-1|TRBV4-1|NA|14|TRBD1
CASSSHRGGTEAFF
TGCGCCAGCAGCAGCCACAGGGGAGGGACTGAAGCTTTCTTT